This TCR beta chain was captured by sequencing in a study of blood T cell repertoires in COVID-19. Study details: Researchers got acute and convalescent COVID-19 samples from the United States, Italy and Spain. Sources were T cells, B-cell-depleted T cells, or PBMCs; the material itself was cDNA or gDNA.

The CDR3 is made up of 13 amino acids. V was shortened by 4 bases and J by 4 bases, with 10 bases between the two germline ends. Original data processing: Reference gene primer amplification in the assay estimated nucleated cell counts. Produced via immunoSEQ multiplex PCR; TCRdb's table is partial and in-frame only. V and J calls and clone size follow that table, whereas D and trimming were derived from the DNA. Found here are 190,000 or so clones, approximately 90% of them singletons; the top ten hold roughly 0.9%. The specimen sequenced was peripheral blood. The sequence was collected from a woman aged 18-29 years who had recovered from COVID-19. V gene TRBV12-3 or TRBV12-4 combines with J gene TRBJ1-2; D is unclear. CDR3 bases: TGTGCCAGCAGTTCCGTTTCCCCCTATGGCTACACCTTC. It encodes CASSSVSPYGYTF.